A single sample gave rise to the 22 T cell receptor beta chains below, sequenced in a study of PD-L1 blockade in urothelial cancer. As to time point: pretreatment peripheral blood. Produced via immunoSEQ multiplex PCR; TCRdb's table is partial and in-frame only. The data contain approximately 55,000 clones, just over 85% of them singletons. Material: PBMCs, obtained around atezolizumab (anti-PD-L1) treatment. These receptors all come from a man aged 60 to 69 with urothelial cancer.

The V and J genes are TRBV18 and TRBJ1-6, with 7 bases identical to TRBD1. Germline lookup yields CDR1 KGHSH and CDR2 LQKENI. The CDR3 contains 17 residues. V was pared by 2 bases and J by 6 bases, with 10 bases of the junction left unmatched. CDR3 sequence: CASSPTARQGGNSPLHF. As DNA, the CDR3 is TGTGCCAGCTCACCAACGGCTAGACAGGGCGGTAATTCACCCCTCCACTTT.

This clone showed up just once. This chain uses TRBV4-2 with TRBJ2-7, with 7 bases lining up with TRBD1. The CDR3 is made up of 17 amino acids. Germline CDR1 LGHNA, CDR2 YNFKEQ. V shed 0 bases, J shed 5 bases, and the junction held 13 bases outside the gene matches. The DNA of the CDR3 is TGTGCCAGCAGCCAAGAGGATTGGCCAGGGGGTATCCACGAGCAGTACTTC. The encoded protein is CASSQEDWPGGIHEQYF.

The gene calls are TRBV29-1 and TRBJ2-1; 12 bases line up with TRBD2. The germline V gene has CDR1 SQVTM and CDR2 ANQGSEA. The CDR3 totals 17 residues. V dropped 6 bases and J dropped 7; count of bases not matched to a gene: 16. CDR3 sequence: CSVALLAGGPHGNEQFF. CDR3 nucleotides: TGCAGCGTCGCATTACTAGCGGGGGGTCCCCATGGAAATGAGCAGTTCTTC.

The CDR3 here is CASSQDNQLAGGFTSTDTQYF. DNA for the CDR3: TGCGCCAGCAGCCAAGATAATCAACTAGCGGGGGGATTTACTAGCACAGATACGCAGTATTTT. This chain links TRBV4-3 with TRBJ2-3, with 12 bases fitting TRBD2. CDR3 length: 21 residues. Germline-derived CDR1 and CDR2 are LGHNA and YSLEER. V dropped 0 bases and J dropped 0; count of bases not matched to a gene: 13.

CDR3 DNA sequence: TGCGCCAGCAGCTTGTACAAGGAGAGTTTGGCCGGGGAGCTGTTTTTT. Translating it yields CASSLYKESLAGELFF. The rearrangement joins TRBV5-1 to TRBJ2-2; D gene uncertain. The CDR3 is 16 residues long. The V end was cut by 1 base, the J end by 6 bases, with 16 bases between. The germline gives CDR1 SGHRS, CDR2 YFSETQ. Full variable domain (outside the CDR3, taken from reference TRBV5-1 and TRBJ2-2): KAGVTQTPRYLIKTRGQQVTLSCSPISGHRSVSWYQQTPGQGLQFLFEYFSETQRNKGNFPGRFSGRQFSNSRSEMNVSTLELGDSALYLCASSLYKESLAGELFFGEGSRLTVL.

The chain joins TRBV6-1 to TRBJ2-3; unclear D gene. CDR1 is MNHNS, CDR2 SASEGT, per germline. This CDR3 region has 15 residues. Trimming cost V 8 bases and J 0 bases, with 15 bases left between them. The CDR3, as DNA: TGTGCCAGCGCCAGGCAGTTCGCTAGCACAGATACGCAGTATTTT. Its translation: CASARQFASTDTQYF.

This chain connects TRBV5-1 to TRBJ1-2; possible D gene TRBD1, 6 bases. Germline loops: CDR1 SGHRS, CDR2 YFSETQ. This CDR3 has 15 amino acids. The V end was cut by 2 bases, the J end by 3 bases, with 14 bases between. The CDR3 DNA is TGCGCCAGCAGCTTCCGCGAGGGGGTTGACTATGGCTACACCTTC. It codes for CASSFREGVDYGYTF.

The chain joins TRBV6-5 to TRBJ2-7; 7 bases align to TRBD2. With V trimmed by 2 bases and J by 5 bases, 9 bases remained unmatched. This CDR3 has 15 residues. Germline V CDR1 and CDR2: MNHEY, SVGAGI. The chain's CDR3 is CASSYGGVGSNEQYF. The CDR3 DNA is TGTGCCAGCAGTTACGGGGGGGTGGGGAGCAACGAGCAGTACTTC.

This rearrangement joins TRBV6-5 to TRBJ2-7, with a tentative D call TRBD1 (5 bases). Germline-derived CDR1 and CDR2 are MNHEY and SVGAGI. The CDR3 consists of 12 residues. V was pared by 9 bases and J by 3 bases, with 12 bases between. For the CDR3, the DNA is TGTGCCAGTCAGGGCAACTTCTACGAGCAGTACTTC. Amino acids: CASQGNFYEQYF.

The sample holds one count of this clone. The J gene is TRBJ2-2, the V gene TRBV7-9, with D uncertain. CDR1 SEHNR and CDR2 FQNEAQ come from the germline V gene (reference sequence). The CDR3 contains 13 residues. The germline V and J ends were trimmed by 5 bases and 3 bases, with 7 bases remaining between them. The chain's CDR3 is CASSPHYTGELFF. CDR3 sequence (DNA): TGTGCCAGCAGCCCCCATTACACCGGGGAGCTGTTTTTT.

The rearrangement joins TRBV5-4 to TRBJ2-1; D gene uncertain. Germline V gene data show CDR1 as SGHNT and CDR2 as YYREEE (reference sequence). With 2 bases removed from V and 6 bases from J, the gap between germline ends came to 6 bases. The CDR3 has 12 amino acids. Here the CDR3 DNA reads TGTGCCAGCAGCTTTGTCTTCAATGAGCAGTTCTTC. This sequence encodes CASSFVFNEQFF.

The V gene is TRBV4-1, the J gene TRBJ2-7; the D gene is possibly TRBD2 (5 bases). CDR3 size: 17 residues. V was shortened by 0 bases and J by 0 bases, with 15 bases between the two germline ends. Per germline, CDR1 MGHRA and CDR2 YSYEKL. CDR3 coding DNA: TGCGCCAGCAGCCAAGATCGAGCGATAGCGAGCTCCTACGAGCAGTACTTC. Translated: CASSQDRAIASSYEQYF.

V gene TRBV18 combines with J gene TRBJ2-5, with 8 bases lining up with TRBD2. CDR1 is KGHSH, CDR2 LQKENI, per germline. The junction had 6 bases not matched to a gene; V was cut back by 3 bases and J by 0 bases. The CDR3 sequence is 16 residues long. CDR3 loop: CASSPDIAGYQETQYF. The CDR3 DNA follows: TGTGCCAGCTCACCGGACATAGCGGGGTACCAAGAGACCCAGTACTTC.

J is TRBJ2-7 and V is TRBV5-6; 7 bases map to TRBD2. This CDR3 is built from 13 residues. V lost 7 bases and J lost 3; bases outside the gene matches: 7. Per germline, CDR1 SGHDT and CDR2 YYEEEE. The CDR3 region is CASGSPSGYEQYF. The CDR3 coding sequence is TGTGCCAGCGGAAGTCCTAGCGGCTACGAGCAGTACTTC.

The chain recombines TRBV6-5 with TRBJ1-1, with 8 bases that match TRBD1. The CDR3 length is 16 residues. From germline, CDR1 is MNHEY and CDR2 SVGAGI. V shed 0 bases, J shed 0 bases, and the junction held 3 bases outside the gene matches. DNA for the CDR3: TGTGCCAGCAGTTACTCGACAGGGGAGCTGAACACTGAAGCTTTCTTT. It yields the protein CASSYSTGELNTEAFF.

CDR3 nucleotide sequence: TGCAGCGTTGGCCCCGCAGGGGGCAGCTACGAGCAGTACTTC. Its protein product is CSVGPAGGSYEQYF. This chain joins TRBV29-1 and TRBJ2-7; 8 nucleotides agree with TRBD1. The CDR3 has 14 amino acids. With 4 bases clipped from V and 3 bases from J, the junction kept 8 bases outside the gene matches. Germline V CDR1 and CDR2: SQVTM, ANQGSEA.

V and J are TRBV6-5 and TRBJ1-1; 7 bases line up with TRBD1. This CDR3 region has 12 residues. V lost 6 bases, J lost 8 bases, and 6 bases stayed unmatched. Germline CDR1 reads MNHEY; CDR2 reads SVGAGI. This CDR3 is CASRERQGEAFF. CDR3 coding DNA: TGTGCCAGCAGGGAAAGACAGGGCGAAGCTTTCTTT.

The chain employs TRBV5-1 and TRBJ1-3; D remains ambiguous. The germline CDR1 and CDR2 sequences are SGHRS and YFSETQ. The CDR3 contains 12 residues. Deletions cut 3 bases from V and 10 bases from J, with 11 bases between. The CDR3 reads CASSSAGSTIYF. The DNA for the CDR3 is TGCGCCAGCAGCTCCGCTGGGAGTACCATATATTTT.

J is TRBJ1-4 and V is TRBV4-2; D unresolved. CDR1 and CDR2 from the germline V gene are LGHNA and YNFKEQ. Trimming removed 5 bases at V and 7 bases at J, with 11 bases between. This CDR3 contains 13 residues. The CDR3 loop reads CASSSTNGEKLFF. The CDR3, as DNA: TGTGCCAGCAGCTCCACCAACGGTGAAAAACTGTTTTTT.

This clone was seen only a few times. This rearrangement joins TRBV9 to TRBJ2-5; 11 bases fit TRBD2. CDR1 and CDR2 from the germline V gene are SGDLS and YYNGEE. With 4 bases clipped from V and 5 bases from J, the junction kept 4 bases outside the gene matches. This CDR3 comprises 14 residues. CDR3 sequence reads: CASSTGLAVETQYF. The CDR3 region has the DNA TGTGCCAGCAGCACGGGACTAGCGGTGGAGACCCAGTACTTC.

The chain joins TRBV6-6 to TRBJ2-1; possible D gene TRBD2, 6 bases. CDR3 length: 12 amino acids. Germline V gene lookup returns CDR1 MNHNY and CDR2 SVGAGI (reference sequence). The V gene lost 6 bases and the J gene lost 10 bases, with 13 bases spanning the gap. CDR3 loop: CASSRLGGEQFF. The CDR3 nucleotides are TGTGCCAGCAGCCGCCTTGGGGGGGAGCAGTTCTTC.

The J gene is TRBJ2-2, the V gene TRBV30; D unresolved. The germline V gene has CDR1 GTSNPN and CDR2 SVGIG (reference sequence). CDR3 length equals 12 residues. Trimming cost V 0 bases and J 6 bases, with 5 bases left between them. The CDR3 loop reads CAWSVPAGELFF. CDR3 nucleotide sequence: TGTGCCTGGAGTGTCCCGGCCGGGGAGCTGTTTTTT.